The T cell receptor (beta chain) described here comes from a study of blood T cell repertoires in COVID-19. Study background: COVID-19 samples from acute and convalescent phases originated in the United States, Italy and Spain.

Those enrolled in Seattle joined during active infection and were followed longitudinally afterward. Sequenced by immunoSEQ multiplex PCR; TCRdb stores in-frame clones only, minus some. The table has 150,000 to 200,000 clones, 80% to 90% seen once. This CDR3 has 12 residues. Germline CDR1 reads DFQATT; CDR2 reads SNEGSKA (reference sequence). V was cut by 3 bases and J by 3 bases, with 8 bases left in between. The origin of this receptor is a woman aged 70-85 years with COVID-19, enrolled during active disease. The material sequenced was peripheral blood. The chain carries TRBV20-1 and TRBJ1-2; D is uncertain. The CDR3 region has the DNA TGCAGTGCTAGTCGGGAGGACTATGGCTACACCTTC. As protein: CSASREDYGYTF.